The next 24 T cell receptor beta chains were all read from a single sample in a study of glioma-infiltrating T cells after dendritic cell vaccination. Some clones are missing from TCRdb's copy, which holds only in-frame ones; the method was immunoSEQ multiplex PCR. The sample consists of roughly 60,000 clones, about 89% of them appearing once. The time point was: after dendritic cell vaccination, including at tumor progression/relapse. This material consisted of blood, taken after dendritic cell vaccination. The receptors stem from a human donor with glioblastoma.

This CDR3 reads CAWSLGRPGGETQYF. The CDR3 DNA is TGTGCCTGGAGTTTAGGACGTCCCGGAGGAGAGACCCAGTACTTC. The chain joins TRBV30 to TRBJ2-5; a possible D gene is TRBD2 (5 bases). The CDR3 extends over 15 amino acids. With 2 bases removed from V and 4 bases from J, the gap between germline ends came to 17 bases. Per the germline V gene, CDR1 is GTSNPN and CDR2 is SVGIG (reference sequence). The complete variable domain, with remaining parts taken from reference TRBV30 and TRBJ2-5, reads SQTIHQWPATLVQPVGSPLSLECTVEGTSNPNLYWYRQAAGRGLQLLFYSVGIGQISSEVPQNLSASRPQDRQFILSSKKLLLSDSGFYLCAWSLGRPGGETQYFGPGTRLLVL.

V and J are TRBV19 and TRBJ2-2; 7 bases map to TRBD1. Trimming took 4 bases from V and 0 from J; bases not matched to a gene: 11. Germline V CDR1 and CDR2: LNHDA, SQIVND (reference sequence). This CDR3 region has 18 residues. CDR3 nucleotide sequence: TGTGCCAGTAGTACTCCGGGACAGCGCACGACGAACACCGGGGAGCTGTTTTTT. The encoded protein is CASSTPGQRTTNTGELFF.

This chain links TRBV19 with TRBJ2-7; 9 nucleotides match TRBD1. The length of the CDR3 is 15 residues. Trimming at V came to 4 bases and at J to 7 bases, leaving 11 bases not matched to a gene. Germline V gene sequence: CDR1 LNHDA, CDR2 SQIVND (reference sequence). The CDR3 loop is CASSTWTGENREQYF. In DNA form, the CDR3 reads TGTGCCAGTAGTACCTGGACAGGGGAGAATCGAGAGCAGTACTTC.

The rearrangement links TRBV27 to TRBJ2-3; 7 nucleotides match TRBD1. The germline CDR1 and CDR2 sequences are MNHEY and SMNVEV (reference sequence). V lost 5 bases to trimming and J lost 5 bases; unmatched junction nucleotides: 10. The CDR3 is 15 amino acids. CDR3 amino acids: CASSIGQAKGDTQYF. The CDR3 coding sequence is TGTGCCAGCAGTATCGGACAGGCGAAGGGAGATACGCAGTATTTT.

This chain links TRBV6-6 with TRBJ1-1; 7 bases are shared with TRBD1. The CDR3 sequence is 15 residues long. Germline lookup yields CDR1 MNHNY and CDR2 SVGAGI (reference sequence). The V and J ends lost 4 bases and 0 bases, in that order; junction bases with no gene match: 5. Here the CDR3 reads CASSWGQRLNTEAFF. In nucleotides, the CDR3 is TGTGCCAGCAGTTGGGGACAGCGGTTGAACACTGAAGCTTTCTTT.

This clone was found once. V is TRBV7-2 and J is TRBJ1-4, with D perhaps TRBD1 (5 bases). The germline V gene encodes CDR1 SGHTA and CDR2 FQGNSA. The CDR3 spans 16 residues. The germline V and J ends were trimmed by 4 bases and 3 bases, with 15 bases remaining between them. The CDR3 is CASSSRVGVANEKLFF. The CDR3 nucleotides read TGTGCCAGCAGCTCCCGGGTAGGGGTCGCTAATGAAAAACTGTTTTTT.

The rearrangement links TRBV6-5 to TRBJ2-7; D might be TRBD1 (6 bases). Trimming removed 9 bases from V and 3 bases from J, with 9 bases in between. The CDR3 is 11 amino acids. Germline V gene data show CDR1 as MNHEY and CDR2 as SVGAGI. The CDR3 bases are TGTGCCAGTCGGGACAACTACGAGCAGTACTTC. Its translation is CASRDNYEQYF.

This chain's CDR3 is CASSASQQGGEAFF. The CDR3 DNA reads TGTGCCAGCAGCGCCAGCCAACAGGGGGGGGAAGCTTTCTTT. The V call is TRBV9, the J call TRBJ1-1; 8 nucleotides align to TRBD1. Germline V gives CDR1 SGDLS, CDR2 YYNGEE. There are 14 residues in the CDR3. Unmatched junction bases numbered 9, after V lost 3 bases and J lost 8 bases. Variable domain in full (rest from reference TRBV9 and TRBJ1-1): DSGVTQTPKHLITATGQRVTLRCSPRSGDLSVYWYQQSLDQGLQFLIQYYNGEERAKGNILERFSAQQFPDLHSELNLSSLELGDSALYFCASSASQQGGEAFFGQGTRLTVV.

This chain uses TRBV5-4 with TRBJ2-5; 11 positions agree with TRBD2. CDR1 SGHNT and CDR2 YYREEE come from the germline V gene (reference sequence). V trimming: 4 bases; J trimming: 2 bases; junction bases outside the gene matches: 10. This CDR3 region has 17 residues. The CDR3 here is CASSIAGGLAEQETQYF. In DNA form, the CDR3 reads TGTGCCAGCAGCATCGCCGGGGGACTAGCGGAGCAAGAGACCCAGTACTTC.

In this sample, this clone turned up a few times. This rearrangement joins TRBV29-1 to TRBJ2-3; TRBD1 matches 9 bases. The CDR3 consists of 15 residues. V gave up 3 bases and J gave up 1 base; unmatched junction bases: 5. CDR1 and CDR2 from the germline V gene are SQVTM and ANQGSEA. The CDR3 here is CSVEVRDRGTDTQYF. DNA for the CDR3: TGCAGCGTTGAGGTTAGGGACAGGGGCACAGATACGCAGTATTTT.

The chain combines TRBV18 with TRBJ1-2; the match to TRBD1 covers 7 bases. V dropped 3 bases and J dropped 2; count of bases not matched to a gene: 6. The CDR3 totals 15 residues. Germline V gene lookup returns CDR1 KGHSH and CDR2 LQKENI. DNA of the CDR3: TGTGCCAGCTCACCCGGGGGACAGAGAAACTATGGCTACACCTTC. Amino acids: CASSPGGQRNYGYTF.

This rearrangement joins TRBV4-3 to TRBJ2-7; TRBD1 might be the D (5 bases). From germline, CDR1 is LGHNA and CDR2 YSLEER. Trimming pared 1 base from V and 0 bases from J, leaving 10 bases between. The CDR3 is 15 residues long. CDR3 bases: TGCGCCAGCAGCCAAGGGGGCCTCGCCTCCTACGAGCAGTACTTC. It codes for CASSQGGLASYEQYF.

The rearrangement uses TRBV4-2 and TRBJ2-7, with 11 bases fitting TRBD2. CDR1 and CDR2 (germline): LGHNA, YNFKEQ. This CDR3 has 15 residues. V dropped 3 bases and J dropped 2; count of bases not matched to a gene: 3. The CDR3 DNA reads as TGTGCCAGCAGCCAGACTAGCGGGGACGCCTACGAGCAGTACTTC. Translation gives CASSQTSGDAYEQYF.

The genes are TRBV27 and TRBJ2-5; 11 nucleotides match TRBD2. The CDR3 is 15 residues long. In germline, CDR1 is MNHEY, CDR2 SMNVEV (reference sequence). The trim removed 5 bases at V and 2 bases at J, leaving 4 bases unmatched. The CDR3 bases are TGTGCCAGCAGTGAGGGGACTAGCGGACAAGAGACCCAGTACTTC. It encodes CASSEGTSGQETQYF.

V and J are TRBV27 and TRBJ1-4; perhaps TRBD1 as D (6 bases). V gave up 6 bases and J gave up 0 bases, with 11 bases separating them. The CDR3 runs 15 residues. The germline gives CDR1 MNHEY, CDR2 SMNVEV (reference sequence). CDR3 DNA: TGTGCCAGCAGAAGGGACATATCAACTAATGAAAAACTGTTTTTT. Translating it yields CASRRDISTNEKLFF.

The chain joins TRBV6-5 to TRBJ1-5, with no clear D. Germline V gene data show CDR1 as MNHEY and CDR2 as SVGAGI. The CDR3 is made up of 16 amino acids. V lost 0 bases and J lost 7, with 16 bases in between. CDR3 DNA: TGTGCCAGCAGTTACTCCCGGACTTTATCCCCCCAGCCCCAGCATTTT. It yields the protein CASSYSRTLSPQPQHF.

The chain combines TRBV18 with TRBJ2-2; D gene unclear. The ends were cut back, 2 bases at V and 2 bases at J, with 9 bases in the middle. Germline V gene data show CDR1 as KGHSH and CDR2 as LQKENI. CDR3 length: 15 amino acids. The CDR3 sequence: CASSPNRVNTGELFF. The DNA of the CDR3 is TGTGCCAGCTCACCAAACAGAGTAAACACCGGGGAGCTGTTTTTT.

The chain carries TRBV2 and TRBJ1-3; D unclear. Trimming cost V 0 bases and J 0 bases, with 3 bases left between them. The CDR3 runs 14 residues. Looked up from germline, CDR1 is SNHLY and CDR2 is FYNNEI. For the CDR3, the DNA is TGTGCCAGCAGTGAAGCCGTCTCTGGAAACACCATATATTTT. Encoded protein: CASSEAVSGNTIYF. Filled out from reference TRBV2 and TRBJ1-3, the complete variable domain reads EPEVTQTPSHQVTQMGQEVILRCVPISNHLYFYWYRQILGQKVEFLVSFYNNEISEKSEIFDDQFSVERPDGSNFTLKIRSTKLEDSAMYFCASSEAVSGNTIYFGEGSWLTVV.

The chain recombines TRBV12-5 with TRBJ1-2, with 7 positions matching TRBD1. The germline V gene encodes CDR1 LGHNT and CDR2 FRNRAP. The CDR3 is 16 amino acids. Losses at the gene ends were 5 bases for V and 3 bases for J; bases not matched to a gene: 12. The CDR3 sequence: CASGPPWGRGDYGYTF. The CDR3 region has the DNA TGTGCTAGTGGTCCCCCCTGGGGCAGGGGGGACTATGGCTACACCTTC.

The gene calls are TRBV9 and TRBJ2-2, with TRBD2 identical over 7 bases. The V gene's germline CDR1 is SGDLS and CDR2 YYNGEE. The junction had 7 bases not matched to a gene; V was cut back by 3 bases and J by 5 bases. CDR3 length equals 15 residues. CDR3 sequence reads: CASSGGSGSTGELFF. The DNA for the CDR3 is TGTGCCAGCAGCGGAGGTAGCGGGTCAACCGGGGAGCTGTTTTTT. The whole variable domain, filled in from reference TRBV9 and TRBJ2-2, reads DSGVTQTPKHLITATGQRVTLRCSPRSGDLSVYWYQQSLDQGLQFLIQYYNGEERAKGNILERFSAQQFPDLHSELNLSSLELGDSALYFCASSGGSGSTGELFFGEGSRLTVL.

The chain combines TRBV7-9 with TRBJ1-1; possibly TRBD1 for D (5 bases). Per germline, CDR1 SEHNR and CDR2 FQNEAQ (reference sequence). This CDR3 comprises 14 residues. V was clipped by 2 bases and J by 2 bases, with 9 bases between them. CDR3 coding DNA: TGTGCCAGCAGCTTAACGACAGAAAACACTGAAGCTTTCTTT. Its translation is CASSLTTENTEAFF.

The chain combines TRBV7-6 with TRBJ1-1; D not resolved. CDR1 is SGHVS, CDR2 FNYEAQ, per germline. This CDR3 is 13 amino acids long. The ends were cut back, 1 base at V and 7 bases at J, with 10 bases in the middle. The CDR3 DNA follows: TGTGCCAGCAGCTTAGACCTACTTGATGAAGCTTTCTTT. Amino acid sequence: CASSLDLLDEAFF.

The V and J genes are TRBV7-8 and TRBJ2-5, with 7 bases aligning to TRBD1. J lost 5 bases, V lost 1 base, and 4 bases had no gene match. Germline-derived CDR1 and CDR2 are SGHVS and FQNEAQ. The CDR3 has 14 residues. The CDR3 loop reads CASSLEGARETQYF. CDR3 nucleotide sequence: TGTGCCAGCAGCTTAGAGGGGGCTCGGGAGACCCAGTACTTC.

The rearrangement uses TRBV19 and TRBJ2-7; possibly TRBD2 for D (5 bases). The CDR3 spans 15 residues. V was trimmed by 1 base and J by 3 bases, leaving 13 bases between them. The germline V gene encodes CDR1 LNHDA and CDR2 SQIVND (reference sequence). The CDR3 is CASSIATNINYEQYF. The CDR3 bases are TGTGCCAGTAGTATAGCGACTAACATAAACTACGAGCAGTACTTC.